These T cell receptor beta chains were read from a single sample in a study of beta chain features in type 1 diabetes. Generated by immunoSEQ multiplex PCR, the TCRdb table keeps only in-frame clones and is missing some. This table holds under 400,000 clones, 12% to 15% found once. The sequenced sample was central memory CD4+ T cells from blood. These receptors were taken from a man aged 25-45 years in good health. CDR3s include the opening cysteine and the closing phenylalanine or tryptophan. The D gene is left open where the match is weak. Only some rows state a clone size, as once, few, many or a class for expanded clones.

TRBJ2-2	TRBV5-6	few	NA	TGTGCCAGCAGCACCGCAGGGGTTTACGCCGGGGAGCTGTTTTTT	CASSTAGVYAGELFF
TRBJ2-3	TRBV7-2	few	NA	TGTGCCAGCAGCCCAAAAGCGGTTCCCCCTAGCACAGATACGCAGTATTTT	CASSPKAVPPSTDTQYF
TRBJ1-5	TRBV5-1	few	NA	TGCGCCAGCAGCTTGGAGCTTAATCAGCCCCAGCATTTT	CASSLELNQPQHF
TRBJ2-7	TRBV6-5	few	NA	TGTGTGGTGCAGGACCTTAACCTACCCGAGCAGTACTTC	CVVQDLNLPEQYF
TRBJ2-2	TRBV7-2	NA	TRBD1	TGTGCCAGCAGCTCTCGGGACAGATACACCGGGGAGCTGTTTTTT	CASSSRDRYTGELFF
TRBJ2-5	TRBV7-2	few	TRBD2	TGTGCCAGCAGCAGGATGGTGGCTAGCGGTCAAGAGACCCAGTACTTC	CASSRMVASGQETQYF
TRBJ2-2	TRBV5-1	few	NA	TGCGCCAGCAGCCCCCAGACAAGGAACACCGGGGAGCTGTTTTTT	CASSPQTRNTGELFF
TRBJ2-1	TRBV5-1	NA	TRBD2	TGCGCCAGCAGCTTGGGCGGCGGGGGGTCCTCGAATGAGCAGTTCTTC	CASSLGGGGSSNEQFF
TRBJ2-3	TRBV10-3	few	TRBD2	TGTGCCATCAGTGAGTCCCCCGGGGGGGATACGCAGTATTTT	CAISESPGGDTQYF
TRBJ1-5	TRBV7-2	few	TRBD1	TGTGCCAGTCAGGGGGATTTGAATCAGCCCCAGCATTTT	CASQGDLNQPQHF
TRBJ2-1	TRBV5-4	NA	TRBD2	TGTGCCAGCGCCGGGACTAGCGGATACAATGAGCAGTTCTTC	CASAGTSGYNEQFF
TRBJ1-4	TRBV6-1	few	TRBD1	TGTGCCAGCAGTGAACGAAGGACAGGGGGCATGGAAAAACTGTTTTTT	CASSERRTGGMEKLFF
TRBJ2-1	TRBV29-1	NA	TRBD1	TGCAGCGTTGTAAGGGGACAGGGGAGGCGCTCCTACAATGAGCAGTTCTTC	CSVVRGQGRRSYNEQFF
TRBJ2-3	TRBV20-1	few	NA	TGCAGTGCTGAACTTGGAGATACGCAGTATTTT	CSAELGDTQYF
TRBJ2-4	TRBV19	NA	NA	TGTGCCAGTAGTATCGGGAAAAACATTCAGTACTTC	CASSIGKNIQYF
TRBJ2-1	TRBV6-1	few	TRBD1	TGTGCCAGCAGCCGGACAGGGGGCAATGAGCAGTTCTTC	CASSRTGGNEQFF
TRBJ2-1	TRBV4-2	NA	TRBD2	TGTGCCAGCAGCCAAGATCCCACTAGCGGGAGGGAGCAGTTCTTC	CASSQDPTSGREQFF
TRBJ2-7	TRBV9	few	TRBD2	TGTGCCAGCAGCCCCCGGGAGGGGGGCGGCGAGCAGTACTTC	CASSPREGGGEQYF
TRBJ1-2	TRBV5-4	many	TRBD1	TGTGCCAGCAACGCCGACAGGGCATACGGCTACACCTTC	CASNADRAYGYTF
TRBJ1-1	TRBV14	few	NA	TGTGCCAGCCGCCCCCTTAACCCTGGGGCTCCTGAAGCTTTCTTT	CASRPLNPGAPEAFF
TRBJ2-1	TRBV7-9	many	NA	TGTGCCAGCAGCTTTGACAATGAGCAGTTCTTC	CASSFDNEQFF
TRBJ1-5	TRBV6-6	NA	TRBD1	TGTGCCAGCAGGCCACAGGGGAGGACTACCGGGCCCCAGCATTTT	CASRPQGRTTGPQHF
TRBJ2-3	TRBV5-6	NA	TRBD2	TGTGCCAGCAGCCCCGGGACTAGTGATACGCAGTATTTT	CASSPGTSDTQYF
TRBJ2-2	TRBV4-1	NA	NA	TGCGCCAGCAGCCAAGACTCCAGTTCCGGGGAGCTGTTTTTT	CASSQDSSSGELFF
TRBJ2-1	TRBV7-9	NA	NA	TGTGCCAGCAGCTTAGGGGGGTCAGGGAATGAGCAGTTCTTC	CASSLGGSGNEQFF
TRBJ2-1	TRBV18	many	TRBD2	TGTGCCAGCTCAGGGGACGCGGGAGGCGGCTATGAGCAGTTCTTC	CASSGDAGGGYEQFF
TRBJ1-1	TRBV9	NA	NA	TGTGCCAGCAACCAAAACCCTATGAACACTGAAGCTTTCTTT	CASNQNPMNTEAFF
TRBJ2-7	TRBV28	NA	TRBD1	TGTGCCAGCACTCACGTCGGGACAGGCGGAGGGGAGCAGTACTTC	CASTHVGTGGGEQYF
TRBJ1-2	TRBV19	few	NA	TGTGCCAGTAGTAGCCCCGCGGGAGGGTCCTATGGCTACACCTTC	CASSSPAGGSYGYTF
TRBJ1-1	TRBV2	NA	NA	TGTGCCAGCAGTGATGGACAGACATTGAACACTGAAGCTTTCTTT	CASSDGQTLNTEAFF
TRBJ1-2	TRBV6-5	NA	TRBD1	TGTGCCAGCATACGAGGGACAGGATATGGCTACACCTTC	CASIRGTGYGYTF
TRBJ2-1	TRBV11-2	NA	NA	TGTGCCAGCAGCCCTGGTAGGGCGAGGTTCTTC	CASSPGRARFF
TRBJ2-3	TRBV7-2	NA	NA	TGTGCCAGCACCGGGGATAGCGATACGCAGTATTTT	CASTGDSDTQYF
TRBJ1-2	TRBV11-2	few	NA	TGTGCCAGCAGCTTAACGGGGCTGGAATATGGCTACACCTTC	CASSLTGLEYGYTF
TRBJ2-2	TRBV30	few	NA	TGTGCCTGGAGTGTACATAACACCGGGGAGCTGTTTTTT	CAWSVHNTGELFF
TRBJ1-5	TRBV6-1	NA	NA	TGTGCCAGCAGTGATTTAAGGCCGCCTGAGCCCCAGCATTTT	CASSDLRPPEPQHF
TRBJ2-7	TRBV10-3	few	NA	TGTGCCACTACTGACACCTACGAGCAGTACTTC	CATTDTYEQYF
TRBJ2-3	TRBV28	few	NA	TGTGCCAGCAGTTTAGGTGGGGTGACAGATACGCAGTATTTT	CASSLGGVTDTQYF
TRBJ2-5	TRBV14	NA	TRBD2	TGTGCCGGACAGACTAGCGGTAAAGAGACCCAGTACTTC	CAGQTSGKETQYF
TRBJ1-5	TRBV18	NA	NA	TGTGCCAGCTCACCGGAGAGAGATCAGCCCCAGCATTTT	CASSPERDQPQHF
TRBJ2-7	TRBV23-1	few	NA	TGCGCCCACTATACTGGGGTCCTCTACGAGCAGTACTTC	CAHYTGVLYEQYF
TRBJ1-4	TRBV4-3	few	NA	TGCGCCAGCAGCCAAGACGGGCAGGGTCTTGAAAAACTGTTTTTT	CASSQDGQGLEKLFF
TRBJ2-3	TRBV6-5	few	NA	TGTGCCAGCAGTTACGGCCAGAGCACAGATACGCAGTATTTT	CASSYGQSTDTQYF
TRBJ1-2	TRBV5-1	few	NA	TGCGCCAGCAGCTTGGACGGCAGTTCCAACTATGGCTACACCTTC	CASSLDGSSNYGYTF
TRBJ1-4	TRBV25-1	many	TRBD1	TGTGCCAGCGGTGACAGGGCCGCTGAAAAACTGTTTTTT	CASGDRAAEKLFF
TRBJ1-4	TRBV15	NA	NA	TGTGCCACCAGCAGAGATACAGGCGCCGGGGATGAAAAACTGTTTTTT	CATSRDTGAGDEKLFF
TRBJ2-2	TRBV7-9	NA	NA	TGTGCCAGCAGCTTAGATGGCCACACCGGGGAGCTGTTTTTT	CASSLDGHTGELFF
TRBJ1-1	TRBV5-4	NA	NA	TGTGCCAGCAGCTTTAGGGCCGGAGGGAGCACTGAAGCTTTCTTT	CASSFRAGGSTEAFF